Sequencing of this T cell receptor beta chain was carried out in a study of T cell responses to AZD1222 COVID-19 vaccine. Overall study findings and caveats: Mostly white British, mostly female donors; authors suggested clonal diversity may be underestimated. Repertoire sampling was restricted to post-peak T cell response timepoints. Reportedly, close to half of spike-specific TCRs are directed against unmutated variant regions.

This table comes from immunoSEQ multiplex PCR, and its TCRdb copy is limited to in-frame clones, with some not included. The sample lists 45,000 to 70,000 clones; more than 80% were seen once. Researchers grouped second doses given at about 4 or about 12 weeks into one pool. Looked up from germline, CDR1 is MNHEY and CDR2 is SMNVEV (reference sequence). The CDR3 consists of 15 residues. The V gene lost 10 bases and the J gene lost 0 bases, with 18 bases spanning the gap. A remark on this clone: Its antigen is unidentified.

The origin of this receptor is an adult who received the AZD1222 COVID-19 vaccine. The sequences come from peripheral blood, collected 28 days after the second AZD1222 dose. The chain recombines TRBV27 with TRBJ1-2; D is ambiguous. The CDR3 protein is CATQRGTGANYGYTF. DNA of the CDR3: TGTGCCACTCAGCGGGGTACTGGAGCTAACTATGGCTACACCTTC.